This T cell receptor beta chain stems from a study of T cell responses to AZD1222 COVID-19 vaccine. Study overall: Second-dose intervals near 4 or 12 weeks were combined. Study results and caveats: White British ancestry dominated among donors, who included more females, and clonal diversity was possibly underestimated. Spike as a whole was targeted by vaccine-associated CD4 TCRs, dominant at 160-218 and 743-854.

Comments on this clone: Antigen specificity is unknown.

Germline trimming cut 0 bases from V and 1 base from J; bases unmatched to any gene: 8. Germline values: CDR1 MNHEY, CDR2 SVGEGT. The CDR3 has 17 amino acids. TCRdb's table, derived via immunoSEQ multiplex PCR, lists solely in-frame clones and lacks some. The sample shows approximately 160,000 clones, about 91% of them seen only once. This TCR was sampled from an adult in good health. Here the sequenced sample was peripheral blood, taken on day 0 of AZD1222 vaccination. The V call is TRBV6-2 or TRBV6-3, the J call TRBJ1-1; TRBD1 matches 7 bases. In DNA, the CDR3 is TGTGCCAGCAGTTACTCCGAGCAGGGGGAAAGGAACACTGAAGCTTTCTTT. It encodes CASSYSEQGERNTEAFF.